A single sample gave rise to the 6 T cell receptor beta chains below, sequenced in a study of T cell responses to AZD1222 COVID-19 vaccine (dated by TCRdb to the early 2020s). The sample's time point label, decoded: about 28 days (+/-7) after the second vaccine dose. The treatment or condition label here, explained by the study, means: meningococcal conjugate vaccine given as trial control. Receptor libraries were prepared by the immunoSEQ multiplex PCR assay. What TCRdb holds here is the immuneACCESS table cut down to in-frame rearrangements. Part of the clones is not present; checked against another copy, under half of the missing clones reflect an unresolved V gene, and the others are unexplained. This sample gives approximately 150,000 clones in total; about 90% of them show up just once. About 7.5% of the sample belongs to the ten largest clones. Material: peripheral blood, obtained 28 days after the second dose of the MenACWY control vaccine. Receptor source: an adult who received the MenACWY meningococcal vaccine as a control.

The genes are TRBV7-3 and TRBJ2-1; D is possibly TRBD2 (5 bases). The CDR3 is 15 residues long. CDR1 is SGHTA and CDR2 is FQGTGA in the germline V gene. V lost 1 base to trimming and J lost 1 base, with 8 bases between them. In nucleotides, the CDR3 is TGTGCCAGCAGCTTAATTGGCGGGTCCTACAATGAGCAGTTCTTC. This gives the protein CASSLIGGSYNEQFF. The entire variable domain, with the rest obtained from reference TRBV7-3 and TRBJ2-1, is as follows: GAGVSQTPSNKVTEKGKYVELRCDPISGHTALYWYRQSLGQGPEFLIYFQGTGAADDSGLPNDRFFAVRPEGSVSTLKIQRTERGDSAVYLCASSLIGGSYNEQFFGPGTRLTVL.

The chain links TRBV6-2 or TRBV6-3 to TRBJ1-1; 8 bases line up with TRBD1. The V segment lost 5 bases and the J segment 6 bases; nucleotides outside the gene matches: 8. CDR1 is MNHEY and CDR2 is SVGEGT in the germline V gene. The CDR3 runs 14 residues. CDR3 bases: TGTGCCAGCAGTCAACAGGGGGAGAGCGCTGAAGCTTTCTTT. Encoded protein: CASSQQGESAEAFF.

This clone was observed a single time. The rearrangement joins TRBV7-2 to TRBJ1-2; no firm D call. This CDR3 has 15 amino acids. The V end was cut by 4 bases, the J end by 4 bases, with 16 bases between. Looked up from germline, CDR1 is SGHTA and CDR2 is FQGNSA. CDR3 sequence reads: CASSSSGPGSYGYTF. The CDR3 bases are TGTGCCAGCAGCTCCTCAGGACCGGGGAGCTATGGCTACACCTTC.

This clone showed up just once. The CDR3 DNA sequence: TGTGCCAGCAGTCACGGACAGGGCAATAATTCACCCCTCCACTTT. Encoded protein: CASSHGQGNNSPLHF. The chain recombines TRBV28 with TRBJ1-6; the match to TRBD1 covers 8 bases. CDR1 MDHEN and CDR2 SYDVKM come from the germline V gene. This CDR3 has 15 residues. Trimming cost V 5 bases and J 5 bases; bases outside gene matches: 5.

V gene TRBV6-2 or TRBV6-3 combines with J gene TRBJ2-5; 11 bases agree with TRBD2. The V segment lost 5 bases and the J segment 2 bases; nucleotides outside the gene matches: 4. Germline CDR1 reads MNHEY; CDR2 reads SVGEGT. This CDR3 contains 15 residues. CDR3 sequence (DNA): TGTGCCAGCAGTCGCGGACTAGCGGGTCAAGAGACCCAGTACTTC. Translating gives CASSRGLAGQETQYF.

The V and J genes are TRBV27 and TRBJ2-1; D may be TRBD1 or TRBD2 (6 bases each). Germline CDR1 and CDR2: MNHEY and SMNVEV (reference sequence). The CDR3 has 16 residues. With 2 bases removed from V and 6 bases from J, the gap between germline ends came to 17 bases. The chain's CDR3 is CASSLGWGAKANEQFF. The CDR3 coding sequence is TGTGCCAGCAGTTTAGGGTGGGGGGCAAAGGCCAATGAGCAGTTCTTC.